The T cell receptor (beta chain) described here comes from a study of CD4 T cells in relation to SARS-CoV-2 and coronaviruses. Unexposed donor CD4+ T cells date from about 2011-2018, before the COVID-19 pandemic. The cells were cultured for approximately 10 days before CD4+ T cells were isolated. Comment on this clone: Its matching antigen is unknown.

The protocol was immunoSEQ multiplex PCR, while the TCRdb copy is restricted to in-frame clones and leaves out a portion. The sample records 24,000 or so clones, less than 80% being singletons. The CDR3 runs 13 residues. Looked up from germline, CDR1 is SQVTM and CDR2 is ANQGSEA. The V end was cut by 7 bases, the J end by 8 bases, with 18 bases between. The rearrangement links TRBV29-1 to TRBJ1-5; D might be TRBD1 (6 bases). Sequenced material: CD4+ T cells from PBMCs, cultured in vitro. This sequence originates from a human donor in good health. The CDR3 spells CSALGQPGEPQHF. The CDR3 bases are TGCAGCGCCCTAGGACAGCCTGGGGAGCCCCAGCATTTT.